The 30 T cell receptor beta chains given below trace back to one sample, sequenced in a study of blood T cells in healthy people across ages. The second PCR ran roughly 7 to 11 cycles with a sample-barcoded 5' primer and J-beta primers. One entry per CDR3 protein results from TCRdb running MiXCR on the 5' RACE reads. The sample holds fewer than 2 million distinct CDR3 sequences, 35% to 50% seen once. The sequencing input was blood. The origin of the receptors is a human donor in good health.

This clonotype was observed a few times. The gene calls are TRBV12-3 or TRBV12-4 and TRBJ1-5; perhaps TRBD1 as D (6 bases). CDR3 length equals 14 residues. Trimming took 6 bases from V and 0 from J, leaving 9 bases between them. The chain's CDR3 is CASSTDSSNQPQHF. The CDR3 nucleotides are TGTGCCAGCAGCACGGACAGTAGCAATCAGCCCCAGCATTTT.

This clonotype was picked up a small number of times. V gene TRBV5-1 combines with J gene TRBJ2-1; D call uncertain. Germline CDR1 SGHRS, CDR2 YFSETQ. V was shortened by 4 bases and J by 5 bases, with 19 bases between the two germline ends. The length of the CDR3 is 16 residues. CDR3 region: CASSTHTSGNNNEQFF. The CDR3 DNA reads TGCGCCAGCAGCACTCACACGTCTGGAAACAACAATGAGCAGTTCTTC.

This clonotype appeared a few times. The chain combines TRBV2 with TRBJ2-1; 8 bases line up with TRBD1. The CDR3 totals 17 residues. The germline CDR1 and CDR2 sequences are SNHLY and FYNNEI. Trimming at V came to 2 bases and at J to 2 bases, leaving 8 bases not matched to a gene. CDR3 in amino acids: CASSEPPDREAYNEQFF. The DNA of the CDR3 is TGTGCCAGCAGTGAACCCCCGGACAGGGAGGCCTACAATGAGCAGTTCTTC. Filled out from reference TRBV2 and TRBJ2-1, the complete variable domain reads EPEVTQTPSHQVTQMGQEVILRCVPISNHLYFYWYRQILGQKVEFLVSFYNNEISEKSEIFDDQFSVERPDGSNFTLKIRSTKLEDSAMYFCASSEPPDREAYNEQFFGPGTRLTVL.

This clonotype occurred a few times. The CDR3 spells CASSVGDRNTEAFF. CDR3 DNA: TGTGCCAGCAGTGTCGGGGACAGGAACACTGAAGCTTTCTTT. The J gene is TRBJ1-1, the V gene TRBV6-4, with TRBD1 identical over 7 bases. Germline-derived CDR1 and CDR2 are MRHNA and SNTAGT. V dropped 4 bases and J dropped 1; count of bases not matched to a gene: 3. This CDR3 has 14 amino acids.

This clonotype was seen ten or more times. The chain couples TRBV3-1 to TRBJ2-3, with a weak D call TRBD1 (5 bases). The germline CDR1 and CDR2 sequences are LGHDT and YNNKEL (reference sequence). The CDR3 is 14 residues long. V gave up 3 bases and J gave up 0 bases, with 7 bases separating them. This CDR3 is CASSHRTSTDTQYF. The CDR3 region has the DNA TGTGCCAGCAGCCATCGGACAAGCACAGATACGCAGTATTTT.

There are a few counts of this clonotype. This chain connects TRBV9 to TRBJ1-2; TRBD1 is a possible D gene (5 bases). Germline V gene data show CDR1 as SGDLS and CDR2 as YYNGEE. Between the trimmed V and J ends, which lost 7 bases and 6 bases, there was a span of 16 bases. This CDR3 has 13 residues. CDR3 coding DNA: TGTGCCAGCCATCACGGGGGGAAAGATGGCTACACCTTC. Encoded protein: CASHHGGKDGYTF. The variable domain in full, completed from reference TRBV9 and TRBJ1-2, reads DSGVTQTPKHLITATGQRVTLRCSPRSGDLSVYWYQQSLDQGLQFLIQYYNGEERAKGNILERFSAQQFPDLHSELNLSSLELGDSALYFCASHHGGKDGYTFGSGTRLTVV.

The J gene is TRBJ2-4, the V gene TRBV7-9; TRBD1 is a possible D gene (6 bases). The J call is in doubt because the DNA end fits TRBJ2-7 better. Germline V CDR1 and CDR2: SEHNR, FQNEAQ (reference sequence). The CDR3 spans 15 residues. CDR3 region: CASNPRAGEIDEQYF. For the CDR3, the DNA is TGTGCCAGCAACCCCCGGGCAGGGGAAATCGACGAGCAGTACTTC.

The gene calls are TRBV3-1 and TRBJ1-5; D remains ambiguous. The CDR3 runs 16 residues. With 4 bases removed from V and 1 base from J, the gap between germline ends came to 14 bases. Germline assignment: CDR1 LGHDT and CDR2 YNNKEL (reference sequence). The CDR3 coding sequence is TGTGCCAGCAGCCTCGGGATGTTGGAAAGCAATCAGCCCCAGCATTTT. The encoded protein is CASSLGMLESNQPQHF.

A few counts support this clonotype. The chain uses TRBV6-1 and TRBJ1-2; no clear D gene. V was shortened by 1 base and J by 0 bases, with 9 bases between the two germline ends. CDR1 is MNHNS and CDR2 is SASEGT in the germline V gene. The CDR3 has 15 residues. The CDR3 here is CASSEVGGSNYGYTF. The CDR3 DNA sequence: TGTGCCAGCAGTGAAGTCGGCGGTTCTAACTATGGCTACACCTTC.

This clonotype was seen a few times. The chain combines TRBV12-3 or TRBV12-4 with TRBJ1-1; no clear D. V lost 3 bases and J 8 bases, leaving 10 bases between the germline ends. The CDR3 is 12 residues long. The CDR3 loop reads CASSFYLLEAFF. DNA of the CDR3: TGTGCCAGCAGTTTCTACCTTTTGGAAGCTTTCTTT.

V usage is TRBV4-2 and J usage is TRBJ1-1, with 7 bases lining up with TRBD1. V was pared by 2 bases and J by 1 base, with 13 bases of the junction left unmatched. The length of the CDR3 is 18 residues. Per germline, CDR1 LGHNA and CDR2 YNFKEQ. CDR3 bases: TGTGCCAGCAGCCAATTTCCACCCGAACAGGGGAAGAACACTGAAGCTTTCTTT. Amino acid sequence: CASSQFPPEQGKNTEAFF.

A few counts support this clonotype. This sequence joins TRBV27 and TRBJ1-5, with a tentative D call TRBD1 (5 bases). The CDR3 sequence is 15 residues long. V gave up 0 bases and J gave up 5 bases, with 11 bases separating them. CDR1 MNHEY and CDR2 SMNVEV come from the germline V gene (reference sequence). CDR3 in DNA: TGTGCCAGCAGTTTATCCGGGACGGGGTATCAGCCCCAGCATTTT. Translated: CASSLSGTGYQPQHF.

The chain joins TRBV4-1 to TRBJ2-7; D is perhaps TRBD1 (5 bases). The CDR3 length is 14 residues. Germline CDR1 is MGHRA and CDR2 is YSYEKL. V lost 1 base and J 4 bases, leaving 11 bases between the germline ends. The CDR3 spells CASSQGPGKYEQYF. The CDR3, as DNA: TGCGCCAGCAGCCAAGGGCCAGGGAAATACGAGCAGTACTTC.

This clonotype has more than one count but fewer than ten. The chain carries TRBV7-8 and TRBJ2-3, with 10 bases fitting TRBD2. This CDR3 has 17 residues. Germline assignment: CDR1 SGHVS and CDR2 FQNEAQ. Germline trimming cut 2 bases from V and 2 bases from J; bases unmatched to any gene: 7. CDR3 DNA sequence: TGTGCCAGCAGCTTAAAGAGCAGCGGGGGGGCCACAGATACGCAGTATTTT. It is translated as CASSLKSSGGATDTQYF.

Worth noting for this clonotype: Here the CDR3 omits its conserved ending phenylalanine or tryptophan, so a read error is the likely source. The CDR3 here is CASSLGTGFNEQYL. Written as DNA, the CDR3 is TGTGCCAGCAGCCTCGGGACAGGGTTCAACGAGCAGTACTTA. This sequence joins TRBV4-2 and TRBJ2-1; the match to TRBD1 covers 9 bases. The tail of the sequence fits TRBJ2-7 better, so the J call may be wrong. This CDR3 comprises 14 residues. Looked up from germline, CDR1 is LGHNA and CDR2 is YNFKEQ.

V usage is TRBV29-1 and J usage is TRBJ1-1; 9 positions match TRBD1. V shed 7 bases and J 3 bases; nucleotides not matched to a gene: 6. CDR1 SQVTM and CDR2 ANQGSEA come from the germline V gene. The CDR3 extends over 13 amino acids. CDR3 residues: CSAATGGDTEAFF. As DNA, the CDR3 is TGCAGCGCTGCGACAGGGGGGGACACTGAAGCTTTCTTT. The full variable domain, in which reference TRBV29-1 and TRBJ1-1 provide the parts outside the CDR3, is SAVISQKPSRDICQRGTSLTIQCQVDSQVTMMFWYRQQPGQSLTLIATANQGSEATYESGFVIDKFPISRPNLTFSTLTVSNMSPEDSSIYLCSAATGGDTEAFFGQGTRLTVV.

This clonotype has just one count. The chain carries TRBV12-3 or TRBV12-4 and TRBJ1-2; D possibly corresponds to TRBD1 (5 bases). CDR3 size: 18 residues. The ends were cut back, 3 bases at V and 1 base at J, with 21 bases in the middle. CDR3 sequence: CASSFDTGRLQINYGYTF. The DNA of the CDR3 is TGTGCCAGCAGTTTCGATACGGGACGTCTCCAAATTAACTATGGCTACACCTTC.

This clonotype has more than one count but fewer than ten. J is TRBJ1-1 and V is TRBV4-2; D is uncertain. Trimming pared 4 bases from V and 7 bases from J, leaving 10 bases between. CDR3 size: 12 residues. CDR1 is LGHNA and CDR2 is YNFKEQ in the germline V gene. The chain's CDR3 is CASSRHRNEAFF. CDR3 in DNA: TGTGCCAGCAGCCGTCATCGTAATGAAGCTTTCTTT.

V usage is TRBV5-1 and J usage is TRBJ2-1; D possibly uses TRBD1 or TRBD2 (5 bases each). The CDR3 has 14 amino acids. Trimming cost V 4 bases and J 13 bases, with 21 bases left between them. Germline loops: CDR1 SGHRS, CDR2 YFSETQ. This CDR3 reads CASSAPGGAETQFF. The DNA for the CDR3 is TGCGCCAGCAGCGCCCCTGGGGGTGCGGAGACCCAGTTCTTC.

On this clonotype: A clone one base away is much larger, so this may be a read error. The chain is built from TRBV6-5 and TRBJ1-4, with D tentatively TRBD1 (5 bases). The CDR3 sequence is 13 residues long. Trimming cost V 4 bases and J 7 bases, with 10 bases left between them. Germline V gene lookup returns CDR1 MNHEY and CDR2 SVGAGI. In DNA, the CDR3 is TGTGCCAGCAGTTTGGAGGGACGTGAAAAACTGTTTTTT. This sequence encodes CASSLEGREKLFF.

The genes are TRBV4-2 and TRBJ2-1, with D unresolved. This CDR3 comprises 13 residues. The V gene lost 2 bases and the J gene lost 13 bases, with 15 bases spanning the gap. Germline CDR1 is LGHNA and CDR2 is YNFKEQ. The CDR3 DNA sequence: TGTGCCAGCAGCCAACTAGGTTTTGAGACCCAGTTCTTC. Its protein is CASSQLGFETQFF.

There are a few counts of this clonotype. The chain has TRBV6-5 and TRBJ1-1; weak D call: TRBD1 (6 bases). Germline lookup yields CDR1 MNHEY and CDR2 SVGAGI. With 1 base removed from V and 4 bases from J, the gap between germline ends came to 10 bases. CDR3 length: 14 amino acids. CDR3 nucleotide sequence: TGTGCCAGCAGTTACTGGGGGGCCGCCACTGAAGCTTTCTTT. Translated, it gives CASSYWGAATEAFF.

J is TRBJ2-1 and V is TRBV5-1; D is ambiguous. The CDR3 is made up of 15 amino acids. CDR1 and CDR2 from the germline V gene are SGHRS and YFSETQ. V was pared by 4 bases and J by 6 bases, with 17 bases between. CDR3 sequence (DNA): TGCGCCAGCAGCATGACCAACTGGGGTCCCAATGAGCAGTTCTTC. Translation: CASSMTNWGPNEQFF.

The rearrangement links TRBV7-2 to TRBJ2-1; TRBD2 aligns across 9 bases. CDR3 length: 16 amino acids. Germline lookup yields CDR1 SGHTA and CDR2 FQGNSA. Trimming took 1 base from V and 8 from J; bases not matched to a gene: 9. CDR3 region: CASSLVIAGGTDEQFF. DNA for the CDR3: TGTGCCAGCAGCTTAGTCATTGCGGGGGGGACGGATGAGCAGTTCTTC.

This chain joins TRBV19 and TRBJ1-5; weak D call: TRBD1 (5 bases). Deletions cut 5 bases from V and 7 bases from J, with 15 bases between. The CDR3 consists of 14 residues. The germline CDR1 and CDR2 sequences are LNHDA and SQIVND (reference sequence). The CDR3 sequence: CASSQQVEYQPQHF. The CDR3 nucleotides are TGTGCCAGTAGTCAACAGGTCGAGTACCAGCCCCAGCATTTT.

The CDR3 DNA reads as TGTGCCAGCAGCCCCGGGTCCCTAGCCAAAAACATTCAGTACTTC. Translation gives CASSPGSLAKNIQYF. This chain joins TRBV9 and TRBJ2-4; no clear D gene. The CDR3 has 15 amino acids. The V end lost 4 bases, the J end lost 0 bases, and 11 bases lay between the germline ends. The germline V gene has CDR1 SGDLS and CDR2 YYNGEE.

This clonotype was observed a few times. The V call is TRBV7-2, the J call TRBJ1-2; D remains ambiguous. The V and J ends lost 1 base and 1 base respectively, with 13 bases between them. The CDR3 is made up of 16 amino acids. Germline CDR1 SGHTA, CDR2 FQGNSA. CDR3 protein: CASSLVSNIFNYGYTF. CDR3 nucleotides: TGTGCCAGCAGCTTAGTTTCGAATATCTTTAACTATGGCTACACCTTC.

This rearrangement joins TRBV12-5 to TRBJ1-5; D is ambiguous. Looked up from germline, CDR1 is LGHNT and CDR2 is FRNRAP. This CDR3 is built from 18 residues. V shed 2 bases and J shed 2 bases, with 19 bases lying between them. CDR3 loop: CASGLFPGFLQGNQPQHF. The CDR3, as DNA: TGTGCTAGTGGTTTGTTTCCGGGATTCCTTCAGGGCAATCAGCCCCAGCATTTT.

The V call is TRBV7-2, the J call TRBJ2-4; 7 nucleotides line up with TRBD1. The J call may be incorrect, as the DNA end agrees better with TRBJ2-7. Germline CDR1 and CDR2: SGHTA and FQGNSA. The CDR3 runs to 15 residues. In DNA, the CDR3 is TGTGCCAGCAGCAACGACAGGGATTGGGGGTCCGAGCAGTACTTC. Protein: CASSNDRDWGSEQYF.

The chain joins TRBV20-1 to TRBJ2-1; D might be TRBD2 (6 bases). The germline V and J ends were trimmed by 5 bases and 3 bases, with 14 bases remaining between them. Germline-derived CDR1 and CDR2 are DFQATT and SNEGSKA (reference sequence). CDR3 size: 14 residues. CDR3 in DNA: TGCAGTGCTTTTCGGGACTCCATCTACAATGAGCAGTTCTTC. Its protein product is CSAFRDSIYNEQFF.